Here is one T cell receptor (beta chain) with its context. What it binds is not known. This table comes from immunoSEQ multiplex PCR, and its TCRdb copy is limited to in-frame clones, with some not included. The data hold some 69,000 clones, with roughly 95% observed a single time. The CDR3 contains 17 residues. This sample stems from a study of cytomegalovirus exposure and HLA in healthy donors. Findings and limits, study-wide: The study designated roughly 160 TCR beta chains cytomegalovirus-associated.

This chain uses TRBV21-1 with TRBJ2-7; TRBD1 is taken as the D call from the table, unchecked against the DNA. TRBV21-1 represents a pseudogene. The receptor comes from a woman aged 18-29 years in good health and CMV-seropositive. The sample was PBMCs. The CDR3 loop is CASSKPLTGTGAYEQYF. The CDR3 DNA follows: TGTGCCAGCAGCAAACCTCTTACGGGGACAGGTGCATACGAGCAGTACTTC.